The 31 T cell receptor beta chains below come from one sample, sequenced in a study of T cell responses to AZD1222 COVID-19 vaccine. Only in-frame clones appear in the TCRdb table, and some are missing; sequencing was by immunoSEQ multiplex PCR. The sample has about 100,000 clones, about 83% seen once. Sequences were derived from peripheral blood, sampled on day 0 of AZD1222 vaccination. The receptors shown here come from an adult in good health.

This clone appeared once. J is TRBJ1-5 and V is TRBV19; D not certain. The germline V gene encodes CDR1 LNHDA and CDR2 SQIVND (reference sequence). CDR3 length: 13 residues. V gave up 8 bases and J gave up 4 bases, with 12 bases separating them. The CDR3 loop reads CASGPWVNQPQHF. DNA for the CDR3: TGTGCCAGTGGACCGTGGGTAAATCAGCCCCAGCATTTT.

V usage is TRBV19 and J usage is TRBJ1-5; D is uncertain. This CDR3 is 16 amino acids long. The V gene lost 7 bases and the J gene lost 7 bases, with 23 bases spanning the gap. The germline CDR1 and CDR2 sequences are LNHDA and SQIVND (reference sequence). Written as DNA, the CDR3 is TGTGCCAGTACCCATAATCGACACCTTGGAAGCCAGCCCCAGCATTTT. This translates into CASTHNRHLGSQPQHF.

This rearrangement joins TRBV7-3 to TRBJ2-5; D uncertain. CDR1 and CDR2 (germline): SGHTA, FQGTGA. This CDR3 contains 13 residues. V was clipped by 0 bases and J by 3 bases, with 5 bases between them. CDR3 nucleotide sequence: TGTGCCAGCAGCTTAACGGCCGAAGAGACCCAGTACTTC. It codes for CASSLTAEETQYF.

The V call is TRBV6-2 or TRBV6-3, the J call TRBJ1-2, with D hard to call. The V end was cut by 5 bases, the J end by 4 bases, with 8 bases between. Germline loops: CDR1 MNHEY, CDR2 SVGEGT. This CDR3 is built from 12 residues. The CDR3: CASSRVAYGYTF. DNA for the CDR3: TGTGCCAGCAGTAGGGTTGCCTATGGCTACACCTTC.

J is TRBJ1-2 and V is TRBV20-1, with no clear D. The CDR3 extends over 11 amino acids. The V end lost 3 bases, the J end lost 6 bases, and 8 bases lay between the germline ends. Germline CDR1 and CDR2: DFQATT and SNEGSKA (reference sequence). The CDR3 is CSARLGDGYTF. In nucleotides, the CDR3 is TGCAGTGCTAGGCTTGGTGATGGCTACACCTTC.

The rearrangement joins TRBV6-6 to TRBJ2-7, with D uncertain. CDR3 length: 11 amino acids. Germline loops: CDR1 MNHNY, CDR2 SVGAGI (reference sequence). V was trimmed by 6 bases and J by 2 bases, leaving 5 bases between them. Written as DNA, the CDR3 is TGTGCCAGCAGCCCAGCCTACGAGCAGTACTTC. Protein product: CASSPAYEQYF.

V usage is TRBV10-2 and J usage is TRBJ1-2, with 9 positions matching TRBD1. This CDR3 has 14 residues. Germline V lookup: CDR1 WSHSY, CDR2 SAAADI. V dropped 5 bases and J dropped 7; count of bases not matched to a gene: 8. In DNA form, the CDR3 reads TGCGCCAGCAGTCTCATTACAGGGGGCTCTGGCTACACCTTC. This sequence encodes CASSLITGGSGYTF.

The chain has TRBV10-1 and TRBJ2-7, with 8 bases identical to TRBD1. Germline V lookup: CDR1 WNHNN, CDR2 SYGVQD (reference sequence). The J segment lost 0 bases and the V segment lost 5 bases, leaving 6 bases of the junction unmatched. The CDR3 length is 15 residues. The CDR3 nucleotides are TGCGCCAGCAGTAAAGGACAGGGAAACTCCTACGAGCAGTACTTC. Protein: CASSKGQGNSYEQYF.

The gene calls are TRBV19 and TRBJ2-4, with D uncertain. The CDR3 loop spans 13 amino acids. V was shortened by 6 bases and J by 1 base, with 7 bases between the two germline ends. From germline, CDR1 is LNHDA and CDR2 SQIVND (reference sequence). CDR3 sequence: CASRVGAKNIQYF. The CDR3 DNA is TGTGCCAGTAGAGTGGGTGCCAAAAACATTCAGTACTTC.

The chain combines TRBV27 with TRBJ2-7, with 15 bases aligning to TRBD2. The ends lost 6 bases at V and 1 base at J; junction bases unmatched: 4. The CDR3 covers 16 residues. From germline, CDR1 is MNHEY and CDR2 SMNVEV (reference sequence). The CDR3 loop is CASRGLAGGLSYEQYF. In DNA form, the CDR3 reads TGTGCCAGCAGGGGACTAGCGGGAGGCCTATCCTACGAGCAGTACTTC.

V gene TRBV5-5 combines with J gene TRBJ2-7; TRBD1 aligns across 7 bases. Trimming at V came to 0 bases and at J to 2 bases, leaving 5 bases not matched to a gene. Germline CDR1 reads SGHKS; CDR2 reads YYEKEE (reference sequence). The CDR3 has 15 amino acids. The CDR3 DNA reads as TGTGCCAGCAGCTTGGAAGGGGACAGTACCTACGAGCAGTACTTC. This translates into CASSLEGDSTYEQYF.

This clone was seen only a few times. The chain carries TRBV7-2 and TRBJ1-2; D gene unclear. The CDR3 covers 13 residues. The V gene lost 4 bases and the J gene lost 3 bases, with 9 bases spanning the gap. CDR1 and CDR2 (germline): SGHTA, FQGNSA. In DNA, the CDR3 is TGTGCCAGCAGCTCTTTGATCGACTATGGCTACACCTTC. Protein: CASSSLIDYGYTF.

This rearrangement joins TRBV2 to TRBJ2-7; 11 bases match TRBD2. This CDR3 has 14 amino acids. Germline loops: CDR1 SNHLY, CDR2 FYNNEI. Trimming took 6 bases from V and 0 from J; bases not matched to a gene: 1. CDR3 protein: CASSTSGGSYEQYF. CDR3 DNA: TGTGCCAGCAGCACTAGCGGGGGCTCCTACGAGCAGTACTTC.

This rearrangement joins TRBV13 to TRBJ1-3; 9 bases agree with TRBD1. V was clipped by 1 base and J by 5 bases; unmatched bases: 3. Per germline, CDR1 PRHDT and CDR2 FYEKMQ (reference sequence). The CDR3 loop spans 15 amino acids. This CDR3 is CASSLDTGGRNTIYF. CDR3 nucleotide sequence: TGTGCCAGCAGCTTAGATACAGGGGGCCGAAACACCATATATTTT.

This chain uses TRBV3-1 (or the pseudogene TRBV3-2) with TRBJ2-5; D tentatively fits TRBD1 or TRBD2 (5 bases each). With 5 bases removed from V and 5 bases from J, the gap between germline ends came to 9 bases. The CDR3 consists of 12 residues. Looked up from germline, CDR1 is LGHDT and CDR2 is YNNKEL (reference sequence). CDR3 sequence (DNA): TGTGCCAGCAGCTTCCGGGGCGAGACCCAGTACTTC. Amino acids: CASSFRGETQYF.

The chain links TRBV6-5 to TRBJ2-2, with D possibly being TRBD1 (5 bases). CDR3 length: 15 residues. The germline V gene encodes CDR1 MNHEY and CDR2 SVGAGI. V was clipped by 8 bases and J by 3 bases, with 16 bases between them. The CDR3 bases are TGTGCCAGCGCCTTGTCAGGGCCCCACACCGGGGAGCTGTTTTTT. It specifies CASALSGPHTGELFF.

This sequence joins TRBV30 and TRBJ2-2; 7 nucleotides align to TRBD1. With V trimmed by 5 bases and J by 4 bases, 7 bases remained unmatched. This CDR3 region has 14 residues. From germline, CDR1 is GTSNPN and CDR2 SVGIG (reference sequence). In DNA form, the CDR3 reads TGTGCCTGGGTTGAGGGACAGTTCACCGGGGAGCTGTTTTTT. Its protein product is CAWVEGQFTGELFF.

The chain is built from TRBV10-3 and TRBJ2-7, with 10 bases identical to TRBD2. The CDR3 loop spans 20 amino acids. After removal of 4 bases from V and 3 bases from J, the junction contained 21 bases not matched to a gene. Germline V gene data show CDR1 as ENHRY and CDR2 as SYGVKD. The CDR3 sequence is CAISAPSGRDSGKKVYEQYF. CDR3 coding DNA: TGTGCCATCAGTGCCCCTAGCGGGAGAGATAGTGGTAAGAAGGTCTACGAGCAGTACTTC.

The chain combines TRBV28 with TRBJ1-1; D uncertain. Looked up from germline, CDR1 is MDHEN and CDR2 is SYDVKM. The CDR3 loop spans 12 amino acids. V dropped 6 bases and J dropped 2 bases, with 7 bases sitting between them. CDR3 residues: CASRDVNTEAFF. The CDR3 region has the DNA TGTGCCAGCAGGGACGTTAACACTGAAGCTTTCTTT.

The V call is TRBV5-1, the J call TRBJ2-1; TRBD1 matches 8 bases. This CDR3 comprises 16 residues. The junction had 9 bases not matched to a gene; V was cut back by 3 bases and J by 4 bases. CDR1 and CDR2 (germline): SGHRS, YFSETQ. In DNA form, the CDR3 reads TGCGCCAGCAGCTCTACGACAGGGGAGTATTACAATGAGCAGTTCTTC. Protein: CASSSTTGEYYNEQFF.

This clone was counted at least ten times. This sequence joins TRBV3-1 (or the pseudogene TRBV3-2) and TRBJ2-7; D is ambiguous. Trimming stripped 5 bases from V and 7 bases from J, with 9 bases between. This CDR3 spans 11 amino acids. The germline V gene has CDR1 LGHDT and CDR2 YNNKEL (reference sequence). The CDR3 nucleotides are TGTGCCAGCAGCATGGTGGGGGAGCAGTACTTC. Amino acid sequence: CASSMVGEQYF.

J is TRBJ2-7 and V is TRBV9, with D possibly matching TRBD2 (7 bases). Germline V gives CDR1 SGDLS, CDR2 YYNGEE. This CDR3 comprises 15 residues. V shed 4 bases and J shed 6 bases, with 20 bases lying between them. As DNA, the CDR3 is TGTGCCAGCAGCACTGTGGGGGGGACACCCGGCGAGCAGTACTTC. Residues: CASSTVGGTPGEQYF.

The V and J genes are TRBV7-7 and TRBJ1-3; no definite D call. The germline V gene encodes CDR1 SSHAT and CDR2 FNYEAQ (reference sequence). V was pared by 5 bases and J by 4 bases, with 21 bases between. This CDR3 region has 17 residues. The CDR3 bases are TGTGCCAGCAGCCCCCTACCCGGGCCATCGGGGGGAAACACCATATATTTT. Encoded protein: CASSPLPGPSGGNTIYF.

The rearrangement uses TRBV5-6 and TRBJ2-3, with a possible D match to TRBD2 (6 bases). Germline V CDR1 and CDR2: SGHDT, YYEEEE. The V and J ends lost 2 bases and 4 bases respectively, with 17 bases between them. This CDR3 region has 16 residues. The CDR3 DNA reads as TGTGCCAGCAGCTTCCGGGGGTCTAGAGTCGCAGATACGCAGTATTTT. It yields the protein CASSFRGSRVADTQYF. Filled out from reference TRBV5-6 and TRBJ2-3, the complete variable domain reads DAGVTQSPTHLIKTRGQQVTLRCSPKSGHDTVSWYQQALGQGPQFIFQYYEEEERQRGNFPDRFSGHQFPNYSSELNVNALLLGDSALYLCASSFRGSRVADTQYFGPGTRLTVL.

This clone was counted between two and nine times. This chain joins TRBV11-3 and TRBJ2-7, with 9 bases fitting TRBD1. Trimming cost V 7 bases and J 7 bases; bases outside gene matches: 11. CDR1 SGHNT and CDR2 YENEEA come from the germline V gene. This CDR3 has 14 amino acids. CDR3 coding DNA: TGTGCCAGCACGCCGTCACAGGGGGCGAGTGAGCAGTACTTC. This codes for CASTPSQGASEQYF.

The chain joins TRBV28 to TRBJ2-7, with TRBD2 as a possible D gene (5 bases). The V and J ends lost 3 bases and 7 bases respectively, with 19 bases between them. Germline lookup yields CDR1 MDHEN and CDR2 SYDVKM. The CDR3 contains 15 residues. In DNA form, the CDR3 reads TGTGCCAGCAGTTTGTTGGAATCACGGCGCGGGGAGCAGTACTTC. Translating gives CASSLLESRRGEQYF.

This clone was recorded many times. This sequence joins TRBV2 and TRBJ1-6; D uncertain. Trimming cost V 6 bases and J 7 bases, with 13 bases left between them. This CDR3 contains 14 residues. Looked up from germline, CDR1 is SNHLY and CDR2 is FYNNEI. The CDR3 loop is CASSPSDGNSPLHF. CDR3 nucleotides: TGTGCCAGCAGCCCATCGGACGGGAATTCACCCCTCCACTTT.

The chain combines TRBV4-1 with TRBJ1-5, with a possible D match to TRBD1 (6 bases). The V and J ends lost 0 bases and 3 bases respectively, with 9 bases between them. The CDR3 has 15 residues. In germline, CDR1 is MGHRA, CDR2 YSYEKL. CDR3: CASSQETGYNQPQHF. The CDR3 nucleotides are TGCGCCAGCAGCCAAGAGACAGGCTACAATCAGCCCCAGCATTTT.

This clone was counted between two and nine times. The V call is TRBV9, the J call TRBJ2-1, with D possibly matching TRBD2 (6 bases). V shed 0 bases and J shed 7 bases, with 11 bases lying between them. CDR1 and CDR2 (germline): SGDLS, YYNGEE. This CDR3 spans 14 amino acids. The CDR3 sequence is CASSVDGGRNEQFF. The CDR3, as DNA: TGTGCCAGCAGCGTAGATGGAGGGCGAAATGAGCAGTTCTTC.

The gene calls are TRBV7-2 and TRBJ1-5, with D unresolved. The CDR3 is made up of 15 amino acids. Per the germline V gene, CDR1 is SGHTA and CDR2 is FQGNSA. V was clipped by 3 bases and J by 0 bases, with 9 bases between them. The DNA for the CDR3 is TGTGCCAGCAGCTTGCGCCACCTTAGCAATCAGCCCCAGCATTTT. This sequence encodes CASSLRHLSNQPQHF.

In DNA form, the CDR3 reads TGTGCCAGCAGCTTCCTGGTAGCCAAAAACATTCAGTACTTC. It encodes CASSFLVAKNIQYF. This rearrangement joins TRBV7-2 to TRBJ2-4; D not resolved. The V gene lost 3 bases and the J gene lost 0 bases, with 6 bases spanning the gap. The CDR3 length is 14 residues. Germline CDR1 is SGHTA and CDR2 is FQGNSA.